This T cell receptor beta chain was identified during a study of vaccination effects on CD4 cells after COVID-19. Using immunoSEQ multiplex PCR, the repertoire was profiled, and TCRdb retains in-frame clones only, with some absent. The table includes tens of thousands of clones, around 69% detected once. Worth noting for this clone: What it binds is not known.

Isolating CD4+ T cells followed more than eight days of culture. Vaccination of participants consisted of two doses of either the BNT162b2 or mRNA-1273 vaccine. The receptor was isolated from a human donor who received a COVID-19 vaccine. The sequencing here drew on CD4+ T cells from PBMCs cultured without peptide, taken after COVID-19 vaccination.

In DNA, the CDR3 is TGCGCCAGCAGCTCCTCTAGCGGGGGCTACACAGATACGCAGTATTTT. Protein product: CASSSSSGGYTDTQYF. The chain joins TRBV5-1 to TRBJ2-3; TRBD2 aligns across 10 bases. J was trimmed by 2 bases and V by 3 bases; bases with no gene match: 6. CDR3 size: 16 residues. Germline loops: CDR1 SGHRS, CDR2 YFSETQ.